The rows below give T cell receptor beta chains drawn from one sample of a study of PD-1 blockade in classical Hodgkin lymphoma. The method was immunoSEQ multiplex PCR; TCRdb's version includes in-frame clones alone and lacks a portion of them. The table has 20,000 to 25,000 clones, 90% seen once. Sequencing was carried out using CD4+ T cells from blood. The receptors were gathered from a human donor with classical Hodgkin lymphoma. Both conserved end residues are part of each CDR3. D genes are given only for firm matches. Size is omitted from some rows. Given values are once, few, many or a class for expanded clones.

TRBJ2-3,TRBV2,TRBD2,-,CASISGRLASPDTQYF,TGTGCCAGCATATCTGGGAGACTAGCGTCTCCAGATACGCAGTATTTT
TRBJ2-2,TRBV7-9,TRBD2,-,CASSPGGDLTGELFF,TGTGCCAGCAGCCCGGGAGGTGATCTCACCGGGGAGCTGTTTTTT
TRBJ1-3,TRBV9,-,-,CASSVVAGNTIYF,TGTGCCAGCAGCGTAGTCGCGGGAAACACCATATATTTT
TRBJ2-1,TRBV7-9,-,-,CASSLDRASKFF,TGTGCCAGCAGCTTAGACAGGGCTAGCAAGTTCTTC
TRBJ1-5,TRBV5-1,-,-,CASSLLGLDQPQHF,TGCGCCAGCAGCTTGTTGGGGTTAGATCAGCCCCAGCATTTT
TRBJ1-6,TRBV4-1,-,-,CASSQGGLWPYNSPLHF,TGCGCCAGCAGCCAAGGGGGGTTGTGGCCCTATAATTCACCCCTCCACTTT
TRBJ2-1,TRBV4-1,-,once,CASSQDRSARAGNEQFF,TGCGCCAGCAGCCAAGACCGTAGCGCGAGGGCCGGGAATGAGCAGTTCTTC
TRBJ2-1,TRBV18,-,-,CASSPPSLSYNEQFF,TGTGCCAGCTCACCACCGAGTCTCTCCTACAATGAGCAGTTCTTC
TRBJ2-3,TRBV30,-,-,CAWTTVGSAADTQYF,TGTGCCTGGACCACCGTGGGGAGCGCGGCAGATACGCAGTATTTT
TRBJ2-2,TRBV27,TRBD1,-,CASSGQGFTGELFF,TGTGCCAGCAGCGGACAGGGCTTCACCGGGGAGCTGTTTTTT
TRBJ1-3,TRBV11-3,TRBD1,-,CASSSIGPGTDGNTIYF,TGTGCCAGCAGCTCAATCGGACCGGGGACAGATGGAAACACCATATATTTT
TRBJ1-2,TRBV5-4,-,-,CASSLAGSAGSGYTF,TGTGCCAGCAGCTTGGCCGGGTCGGCTGGCTCCGGCTACACCTTC
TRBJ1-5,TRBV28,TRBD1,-,CASSTGHFNSNQPQHF,TGTGCCAGCTCGACAGGGCACTTTAATAGCAATCAGCCCCAGCATTTT
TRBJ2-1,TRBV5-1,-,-,CASRRERTSEQFF,TGCGCCAGCAGGAGGGAGCGGACGTCTGAGCAGTTCTTC
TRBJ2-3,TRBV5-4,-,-,CASSLRQTFGDTQYF,TGTGCCAGCAGCCTGAGACAGACCTTTGGAGATACGCAGTATTTT
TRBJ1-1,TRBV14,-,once,CASSQEGVSEAFF,TGTGCCAGCAGCCAAGAAGGGGTATCTGAAGCTTTCTTT
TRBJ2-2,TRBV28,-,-,CASTNRHSGKSGELFF,TGTGCCAGCACTAACAGGCATTCAGGAAAATCCGGGGAGCTGTTTTTT
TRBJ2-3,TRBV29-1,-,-,CSVEGRMGGTHSTDTQYF,TGCAGCGTTGAAGGCCGAATGGGGGGAACGCACAGCACAGATACGCAGTATTTT
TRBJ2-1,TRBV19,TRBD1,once,CASSITQGAGEQFF,TGTGCCAGCAGTATAACTCAGGGGGCCGGTGAGCAGTTCTTC
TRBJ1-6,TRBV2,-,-,CASSEAFPASSPLHF,TGTGCCAGCAGTGAAGCCTTCCCCGCTTCCTCACCCCTCCACTTT
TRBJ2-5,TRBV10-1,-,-,CASSDSEETQYF,TGCGCCAGCAGTGACAGCGAAGAGACCCAGTACTTC
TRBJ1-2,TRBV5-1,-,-,CASSLRGGAGSYGYTF,TGCGCCAGCAGCTTGAGGGGGGGCGCTGGTTCCTATGGCTACACCTTC
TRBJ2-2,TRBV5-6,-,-,CASSPPGGELFF,TGTGCCAGCAGCCCCCCAGGCGGGGAGCTGTTTTTT
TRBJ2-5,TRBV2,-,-,CASRAGDAETQYF,TGTGCCAGCAGGGCTGGGGACGCGGAGACCCAGTACTTC
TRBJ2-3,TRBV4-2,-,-,CASSQDKITDTQYF,TGTGCCAGCAGCCAAGATAAGATCACAGATACGCAGTATTTT
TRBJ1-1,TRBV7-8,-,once,CASSLVFGNTEAFF,TGTGCCAGCAGCTTAGTCTTTGGGAACACTGAAGCTTTCTTT
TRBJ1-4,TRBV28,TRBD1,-,CASSFWDSLPTNEKLFF,TGTGCCAGCAGTTTTTGGGACAGCTTACCAACTAATGAAAAACTGTTTTTT
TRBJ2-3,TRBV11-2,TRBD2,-,CASRTIRGGSGKDTQYF,TGTGCCAGCAGAACCATTAGAGGCGGGAGTGGGAAAGATACGCAGTATTTT
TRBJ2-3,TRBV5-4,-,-,CASSLARGTDTQYF,TGTGCCAGCAGCTTGGCTAGGGGAACAGATACGCAGTATTTT